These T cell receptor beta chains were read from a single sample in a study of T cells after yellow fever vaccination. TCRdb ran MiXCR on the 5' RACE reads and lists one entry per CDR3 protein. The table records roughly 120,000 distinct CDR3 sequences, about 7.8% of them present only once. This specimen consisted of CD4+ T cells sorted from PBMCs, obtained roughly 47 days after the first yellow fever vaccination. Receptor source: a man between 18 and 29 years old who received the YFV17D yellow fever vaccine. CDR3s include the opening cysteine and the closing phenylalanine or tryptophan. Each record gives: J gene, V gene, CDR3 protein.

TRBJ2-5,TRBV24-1,CATSDVTPGLGGQETQYF
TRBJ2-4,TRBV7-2,CASSLAAENIQYF
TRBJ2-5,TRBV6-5,CASSPNRQETQYF
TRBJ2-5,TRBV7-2,CASSLSRGYETQYF
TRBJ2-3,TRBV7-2,CASSQRTRGGTDTQYF
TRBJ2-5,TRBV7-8,CASSSTSPDPQYF
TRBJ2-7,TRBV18,CASSPRGNLDEQYF
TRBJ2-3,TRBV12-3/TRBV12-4,CASSLTSDTQYF
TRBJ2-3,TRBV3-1,CASSQAGTGDTDTQYF
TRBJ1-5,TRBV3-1,CASSHRTGTQPQHF
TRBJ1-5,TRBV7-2,CASSGPGNQPQHF
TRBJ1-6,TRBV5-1,CASSSGQPDNSPLHF
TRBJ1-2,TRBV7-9,CASGQGYTF
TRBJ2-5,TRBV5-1,CASSLGRGSETQYF
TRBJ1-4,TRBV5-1,CASSLAGLEKLFF
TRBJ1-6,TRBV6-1,CASSPRQGNNSPLHF
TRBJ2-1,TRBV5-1,CASSPWPQGNNEQFF
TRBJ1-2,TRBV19,CASSMGRTRGYTF
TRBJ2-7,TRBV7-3,CASSLTPHPDYEQYF
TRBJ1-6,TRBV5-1,CASSKEGYSPLHF
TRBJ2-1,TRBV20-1,CSASTSGGAGFSEQFF
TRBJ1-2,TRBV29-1,CSVERVGGPLNYGYTF
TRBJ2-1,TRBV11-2,CASSPGRGVQRYNEQFF
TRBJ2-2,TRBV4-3,CASSRLASHGELFF
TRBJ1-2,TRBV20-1,CSAIRLLESYGYTF
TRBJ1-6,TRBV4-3,CASSQEQGGRFSNSPLHF
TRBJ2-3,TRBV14,CASSKRGGTQYF
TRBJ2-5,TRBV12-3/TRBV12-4,CASNTQGSLETQYF
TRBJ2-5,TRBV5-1,CASWPHLGGQEAQYF
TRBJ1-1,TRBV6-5,CASSFQSGDTEAFF
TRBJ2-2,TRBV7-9,CASSSSGLTGELFF
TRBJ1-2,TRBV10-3,CAIRYFRDGYGYTF
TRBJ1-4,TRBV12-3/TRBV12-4,CASSLGRVREKLFF
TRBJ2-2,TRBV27,CASSPTNTGELFF
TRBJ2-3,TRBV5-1,CASSSTPTSGERDTQYF
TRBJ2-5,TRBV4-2,CASSLNPGLAGQETQYF
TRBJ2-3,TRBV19,CASTKAIDTDTQYF